These T cell receptor beta chains were read from a single sample in a study of blood T cell repertoires in COVID-19. The table came from immunoSEQ multiplex PCR; TCRdb's copy has only in-frame clones and leaves some out. The table has around 170,000 clones, around nine tenths seen once. The sample comprised peripheral blood. The source of these receptors is a man in his fifties or sixties with COVID-19, enrolled during active disease. Both conserved end residues are part of each CDR3. The order of the fields is D gene, V gene, clone size, J gene, CDR3 protein, CDR3 DNA. A D gene is named only where the DNA matches it firmly. Size is omitted from some rows. Given values are once, few, many or a class for expanded clones.

d_gene: TRBD1
v_gene: TRBV28
abundance: -
j_gene: TRBJ1-5
CDR3aa: CASSPGTGNQPQHF
CDR3nt: TGTGCCAGCAGTCCAGGGACAGGGAATCAGCCCCAGCATTTT

d_gene: -
v_gene: TRBV11-2
abundance: few
j_gene: TRBJ2-7
CDR3aa: CASSLSPGPAYEQYF
CDR3nt: TGTGCCAGCAGCTTAAGTCCGGGTCCCGCCTACGAGCAGTACTTC

d_gene: -
v_gene: TRBV7-9
abundance: -
j_gene: TRBJ2-4
CDR3aa: CASSPAGPKNIQYF
CDR3nt: TGTGCCAGCAGCCCCGCGGGCCCAAAAAACATTCAGTACTTC

d_gene: TRBD2
v_gene: TRBV3-1/TRBV3-2
abundance: -
j_gene: TRBJ2-7
CDR3aa: CASIVGGRGDSYEQYF
CDR3nt: TGTGCCAGCATAGTCGGTGGGCGGGGGGACTCCTACGAGCAGTACTTC

d_gene: -
v_gene: TRBV9
abundance: -
j_gene: TRBJ2-3
CDR3aa: CASSVEGITDTQYF
CDR3nt: TGTGCCAGCAGCGTAGAGGGGATTACAGATACGCAGTATTTT

d_gene: -
v_gene: TRBV7-2
abundance: once
j_gene: TRBJ1-6
CDR3aa: CASSLQGDNSPLHF
CDR3nt: TGTGCCAGCAGCTTACAGGGTGATAATTCACCCCTCCACTTT

d_gene: TRBD2
v_gene: TRBV3-1/TRBV3-2
abundance: -
j_gene: TRBJ2-1
CDR3aa: CASSRKATTSGDQQFF
CDR3nt: TGTGCCAGCAGCCGAAAAGCAACGACTAGCGGGGACCAGCAGTTCTTC

d_gene: -
v_gene: TRBV6-5
abundance: many
j_gene: TRBJ2-1
CDR3aa: CASSYHWANEQFF
CDR3nt: TGTGCCAGCAGTTACCATTGGGCCAATGAGCAGTTCTTC

d_gene: -
v_gene: TRBV11-3
abundance: -
j_gene: TRBJ1-1
CDR3aa: CASSHLGGLGTEAFF
CDR3nt: TGTGCCAGCAGCCATCTCGGAGGGTTGGGGACTGAAGCTTTCTTT

d_gene: -
v_gene: TRBV3-1/TRBV3-2
abundance: -
j_gene: TRBJ1-1
CDR3aa: CASSQGLLSKNTEAFF
CDR3nt: TGTGCCAGCAGCCAAGGTTTATTAAGCAAAAACACTGAAGCTTTCTTT

d_gene: -
v_gene: TRBV6-6
abundance: few
j_gene: TRBJ1-1
CDR3aa: CASSYSGQFNTEAFF
CDR3nt: TGTGCCAGCAGTTATTCAGGACAGTTCAACACTGAAGCTTTCTTT

d_gene: -
v_gene: TRBV5-6
abundance: -
j_gene: TRBJ1-1
CDR3aa: CASSLQGHQNTEAFF
CDR3nt: TGTGCCAGCAGCTTGCAAGGACACCAGAACACTGAAGCTTTCTTT

d_gene: -
v_gene: TRBV11-2
abundance: -
j_gene: TRBJ2-7
CDR3aa: CASGVVPYEQYF
CDR3nt: TGTGCCAGCGGAGTAGTGCCATACGAGCAGTACTTC

d_gene: -
v_gene: TRBV7-2
abundance: -
j_gene: TRBJ1-3
CDR3aa: CASSLSLPGNTIYF
CDR3nt: TGTGCCAGCAGCCTGTCTCTTCCTGGAAACACCATATATTTT

d_gene: -
v_gene: TRBV6-5
abundance: once
j_gene: TRBJ2-7
CDR3aa: CASSRDGPLGYEQYF
CDR3nt: TGTGCCAGCAGTCGAGACGGTCCCCTAGGATACGAGCAGTACTTC

d_gene: TRBD1
v_gene: TRBV10-3
abundance: -
j_gene: TRBJ1-5
CDR3aa: CAISGQGNQPQHF
CDR3nt: TGTGCCATCTCCGGACAGGGTAATCAGCCCCAGCATTTT

d_gene: TRBD1
v_gene: TRBV7-9
abundance: -
j_gene: TRBJ1-4
CDR3aa: CASSFWTGQGTNEKLFF
CDR3nt: TGTGCCAGCAGCTTTTGGACAGGGCAGGGGACTAATGAAAAACTGTTTTTT

d_gene: -
v_gene: TRBV5-6
abundance: -
j_gene: TRBJ1-2
CDR3aa: CASSLGGPSNYGYTF
CDR3nt: TGTGCCAGCAGCTTGGGGGGGCCGTCTAACTATGGCTACACCTTC

d_gene: TRBD1
v_gene: TRBV25-1
abundance: -
j_gene: TRBJ1-2
CDR3aa: CASSGVPGQGSYGYTF
CDR3nt: TGTGCCAGCAGTGGGGTCCCGGGACAGGGGTCCTATGGCTACACCTTC

d_gene: TRBD1
v_gene: TRBV7-2
abundance: -
j_gene: TRBJ2-6
CDR3aa: CASSFRQGAYGANVLTF
CDR3nt: TGTGCCAGCAGCTTTCGACAGGGGGCGTATGGGGCCAACGTCCTGACTTTC

d_gene: TRBD1
v_gene: TRBV19
abundance: -
j_gene: TRBJ2-7
CDR3aa: CASSSGQGIIPYEQYF
CDR3nt: TGTGCCAGTAGTTCGGGACAGGGTATTATCCCCTACGAGCAGTACTTC

d_gene: -
v_gene: TRBV28
abundance: -
j_gene: TRBJ2-3
CDR3aa: CASGRQGLTDTQYF
CDR3nt: TGTGCCAGCGGAAGACAGGGACTTACAGATACGCAGTATTTT

d_gene: TRBD1
v_gene: TRBV6-1
abundance: -
j_gene: TRBJ1-6
CDR3aa: CASSEASGTGVSPLHF
CDR3nt: TGTGCCAGCAGTGAAGCATCCGGGACAGGGGTTTCACCCCTCCACTTT

d_gene: TRBD1
v_gene: TRBV12-5
abundance: -
j_gene: TRBJ1-2
CDR3aa: CASGQGGTNYGYTF
CDR3nt: TGTGCTAGTGGCCAGGGGGGAACTAACTATGGCTACACCTTC

d_gene: -
v_gene: TRBV28
abundance: -
j_gene: TRBJ1-1
CDR3aa: CASSPLDNLNTEAFF
CDR3nt: TGTGCCAGCAGTCCCCTGGACAACCTAAACACTGAAGCTTTCTTT

d_gene: TRBD2
v_gene: TRBV5-5
abundance: -
j_gene: TRBJ2-5
CDR3aa: CASSSGLGTSGGAETQYF
CDR3nt: TGTGCCAGCAGCTCCGGTCTAGGGACTAGCGGGGGGGCAGAGACCCAGTACTTC

d_gene: TRBD1
v_gene: TRBV18
abundance: -
j_gene: TRBJ1-2
CDR3aa: CASSYRDRVYGYTF
CDR3nt: TGTGCCAGCTCATACCGGGACAGGGTCTATGGCTACACCTTC

d_gene: -
v_gene: TRBV7-2
abundance: -
j_gene: TRBJ1-1
CDR3aa: CASTPGLGGTEAFF
CDR3nt: TGTGCCAGCACTCCCGGCCTTGGCGGCACTGAAGCTTTCTTT

d_gene: -
v_gene: TRBV18
abundance: -
j_gene: TRBJ1-1
CDR3aa: CASSPGTPVGAFF
CDR3nt: TGTGCCAGCTCACCAGGCACCCCAGTGGGCGCTTTCTTT

d_gene: -
v_gene: TRBV5-3
abundance: once
j_gene: TRBJ2-5
CDR3aa: CARSLAGHGKETQYF
CDR3nt: TGTGCCAGAAGCTTGGCGGGACACGGTAAGGAGACCCAGTACTTC

d_gene: TRBD1
v_gene: TRBV7-9
abundance: once
j_gene: TRBJ1-4
CDR3aa: CASTTGANNEKLFF
CDR3nt: TGTGCCAGCACCACAGGGGCGAATAATGAAAAACTGTTTTTT

d_gene: TRBD1
v_gene: TRBV5-4
abundance: few
j_gene: TRBJ2-3
CDR3aa: CASSLGGTGRTDTQYF
CDR3nt: TGTGCCAGCAGCTTGGGTGGGACAGGGCGTACAGATACGCAGTATTTT

d_gene: -
v_gene: TRBV6-2/TRBV6-3
abundance: -
j_gene: TRBJ1-1
CDR3aa: CASSLFDRTNTEAFF
CDR3nt: TGTGCCAGCAGTTTGTTTGACAGAACTAACACTGAAGCTTTCTTT

d_gene: TRBD1
v_gene: TRBV5-1
abundance: -
j_gene: TRBJ1-4
CDR3aa: CASSQGQVNEKLFF
CDR3nt: TGCGCCAGCAGCCAAGGACAGGTGAATGAAAAACTGTTTTTT

d_gene: TRBD1
v_gene: TRBV4-3
abundance: once
j_gene: TRBJ2-7
CDR3aa: CASSQEPGGGEQYF
CDR3nt: TGCGCCAGCAGCCAAGAACCAGGGGGCGGCGAGCAGTACTTC

d_gene: -
v_gene: TRBV11-2
abundance: -
j_gene: TRBJ1-1
CDR3aa: CASNLAQGLMNTEAFF
CDR3nt: TGTGCCAGCAACCTCGCACAGGGATTGATGAACACTGAAGCTTTCTTT

d_gene: -
v_gene: TRBV6-5
abundance: few
j_gene: TRBJ2-3
CDR3aa: CASSYRQSTFTDTQYF
CDR3nt: TGTGCCAGCAGTTACCGACAGTCAACCTTCACAGATACGCAGTATTTT

d_gene: -
v_gene: TRBV18
abundance: -
j_gene: TRBJ1-1
CDR3aa: CASSPPSRPNTEAFF
CDR3nt: TGTGCCAGCTCACCACCGTCCAGGCCGAACACTGAAGCTTTCTTT

d_gene: TRBD1
v_gene: TRBV19
abundance: -
j_gene: TRBJ1-5
CDR3aa: CASREQGGSNQPQHF
CDR3nt: TGTGCCAGTAGGGAACAAGGGGGCTCTAATCAGCCCCAGCATTTT

d_gene: TRBD1
v_gene: TRBV13
abundance: -
j_gene: TRBJ1-1
CDR3aa: CASSARQGAQNGEAFF
CDR3nt: TGTGCCAGCAGCGCAAGACAGGGGGCGCAAAATGGTGAAGCTTTCTTT

d_gene: TRBD1
v_gene: TRBV20-1
abundance: -
j_gene: TRBJ1-3
CDR3aa: CSASFGTAGNTIYF
CDR3nt: TGCAGTGCTAGTTTCGGGACAGCCGGAAACACCATATATTTT

d_gene: TRBD2
v_gene: TRBV3-1/TRBV3-2
abundance: -
j_gene: TRBJ2-7
CDR3aa: CASSQGTSGRVENSYEQYF
CDR3nt: TGTGCCAGCAGCCAGGGGACTAGCGGGAGGGTAGAAAACTCCTACGAGCAGTACTTC

d_gene: -
v_gene: TRBV25-1
abundance: -
j_gene: TRBJ1-3
CDR3aa: CASSEYWGGRNTIYF
CDR3nt: TGTGCCAGCAGTGAATATTGGGGGGGAAGAAACACCATATATTTT

d_gene: TRBD1
v_gene: TRBV30
abundance: -
j_gene: TRBJ1-2
CDR3aa: CAWTLTGNYGYTF
CDR3nt: TGTGCCTGGACTCTGACAGGGAACTATGGCTACACCTTC

d_gene: TRBD1
v_gene: TRBV18
abundance: -
j_gene: TRBJ2-1
CDR3aa: CASSLSVGQMNPEQFF
CDR3nt: TGTGCCAGCTCACTCAGCGTGGGACAGATGAACCCGGAGCAGTTCTTC

d_gene: TRBD1
v_gene: TRBV7-9
abundance: -
j_gene: TRBJ1-4
CDR3aa: CASSPSPRDRFEKLFF
CDR3nt: TGTGCCAGCAGCCCTAGCCCGCGGGACAGATTTGAAAAACTGTTTTTT

d_gene: -
v_gene: TRBV3-1/TRBV3-2
abundance: -
j_gene: TRBJ2-5
CDR3aa: CASSHPPRGNQETQYF
CDR3nt: TGTGCCAGCAGCCACCCCCCGAGGGGGAACCAAGAGACCCAGTACTTC

d_gene: TRBD1
v_gene: TRBV7-3
abundance: -
j_gene: TRBJ1-2
CDR3aa: CASSLERGPNYGYTF
CDR3nt: TGTGCCAGCAGCTTGGAGAGGGGGCCCAACTATGGCTACACCTTC

d_gene: TRBD2
v_gene: TRBV19
abundance: -
j_gene: TRBJ2-1
CDR3aa: CASSKGTSGSYNEQFF
CDR3nt: TGTGCCAGTAGTAAAGGGACTAGCGGGAGTTACAATGAGCAGTTCTTC

d_gene: -
v_gene: TRBV18
abundance: -
j_gene: TRBJ2-7
CDR3aa: CASSGQGTSYEQYF
CDR3nt: TGTGCCAGCTCTGGCCAGGGTACGTCCTACGAGCAGTACTTC

d_gene: TRBD2
v_gene: TRBV5-6
abundance: -
j_gene: TRBJ2-1
CDR3aa: CASSWRTSGRSYNEQFF
CDR3nt: TGTGCCAGCAGCTGGAGGACTAGCGGGAGGTCTTACAATGAGCAGTTCTTC

d_gene: TRBD1
v_gene: TRBV4-2
abundance: once
j_gene: TRBJ1-5
CDR3aa: CASSQVRDRDSNQPQHF
CDR3nt: TGTGCCAGCAGCCAAGTTCGGGACAGGGATAGCAATCAGCCCCAGCATTTT

d_gene: TRBD1
v_gene: TRBV7-8
abundance: -
j_gene: TRBJ1-2
CDR3aa: CASSSTGVYGYTF
CDR3nt: TGTGCCAGCAGCTCGACAGGGGTGTATGGCTACACCTTC

d_gene: -
v_gene: TRBV15
abundance: -
j_gene: TRBJ2-5
CDR3aa: CATSREGGRETQYF
CDR3nt: TGTGCCACCAGCAGAGAGGGGGGGCGGGAGACCCAGTACTTC

d_gene: TRBD1
v_gene: TRBV4-3
abundance: once
j_gene: TRBJ1-2
CDR3aa: CASSQAGQGGGYTF
CDR3nt: TGCGCCAGCAGCCAAGCGGGACAGGGGGGCGGCTACACCTTC